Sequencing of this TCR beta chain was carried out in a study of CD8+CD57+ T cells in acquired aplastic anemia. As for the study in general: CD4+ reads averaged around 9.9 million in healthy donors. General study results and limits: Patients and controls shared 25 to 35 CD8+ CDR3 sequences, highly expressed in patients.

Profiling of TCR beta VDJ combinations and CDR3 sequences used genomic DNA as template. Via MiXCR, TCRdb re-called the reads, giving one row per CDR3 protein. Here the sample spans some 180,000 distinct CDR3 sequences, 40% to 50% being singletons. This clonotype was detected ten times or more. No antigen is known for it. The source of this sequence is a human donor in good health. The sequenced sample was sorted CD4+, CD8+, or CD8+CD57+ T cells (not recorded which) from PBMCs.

CDR3: CATSEGPGQGAGLSNQPQHF. The CDR3 bases are TGTGCCACCAGTGAAGGGCCGGGACAGGGGGCCGGGTTGAGCAATCAGCCCCAGCATTTT. The V call is TRBV24-1, the J call TRBJ1-5; 12 bases are shared with TRBD1. The CDR3 totals 20 residues. The germline gives CDR1 KGHDR, CDR2 SFDVKD. V was pared by 4 bases and J by 1 base, with 13 bases of the junction left unmatched.